The 21 T cell receptor beta chains below come from one sample, sequenced in a study of cytotoxic CD8 clonotypes in ibrutinib-treated CLL. Libraries were prepared by immunoSEQ multiplex PCR; TCRdb keeps only in-frame clonotypes and omits some of them. This table has 28,000 or so clones, roughly 60% appearing once. This material consisted of PBMCs, taken before ibrutinib treatment. All receptors come from a human donor with chronic lymphocytic leukemia.

V is TRBV25-1 and J is TRBJ2-2; D is ambiguous. Germline CDR1 MGHDK, CDR2 SYGVNS. This CDR3 has 14 residues. The V gene lost 1 base and the J gene lost 6 bases, with 9 bases spanning the gap. The CDR3, as DNA: TGTGCCAGCAGTGAATGGAAAGAGGCCGGGGAGCTGTTTTTT. Translation: CASSEWKEAGELFF. The whole variable domain, remainder taken from reference TRBV25-1 and TRBJ2-2, is EADIYQTPRYLVIGTGKKITLECSQTMGHDKMYWYQQDPGMELHLIHYSYGVNSTEKGDLSSESTVSRIRTEHFPLTLESARPSHTSQYLCASSEWKEAGELFFGEGSRLTVL.

The chain links TRBV4-1 to TRBJ1-6; TRBD1 might be the D (5 bases). Deletions cut 0 bases from V and 7 bases from J, with 16 bases between. CDR1 and CDR2 (germline): MGHRA, YSYEKL. The CDR3 covers 17 residues. The CDR3 reads CASSQELGPGTNSPLHF. CDR3 sequence (DNA): TGCGCCAGCAGCCAAGAATTAGGTCCAGGGACGAATTCACCCCTCCACTTT.

This clone was recorded a few times. The chain couples TRBV4-1 to TRBJ1-5; tentatively, D is TRBD1 (5 bases). Per germline, CDR1 MGHRA and CDR2 YSYEKL. Trimming took off 5 bases at V and 7 bases at J, with 12 bases between the two ends. The CDR3 sequence is 13 residues long. In nucleotides, the CDR3 is TGCGCCAGCAGCAGCGACAGCTTACAGCCCCAGCATTTT. Translated: CASSSDSLQPQHF.

V and J are TRBV6-5 and TRBJ1-1; D is possibly TRBD1 (5 bases). This CDR3 region has 14 residues. Trimming stripped 4 bases from V and 4 bases from J, with 13 bases between. Germline assignment: CDR1 MNHEY and CDR2 SVGAGI. CDR3 sequence reads: CASSWVGEGTEAFF. The CDR3 nucleotides read TGTGCCAGCAGTTGGGTAGGGGAAGGCACTGAAGCTTTCTTT.

This clone was seen more than once but under ten times. The rearrangement links TRBV2 to TRBJ1-1; D is ambiguous. CDR3 length: 13 residues. Looked up from germline, CDR1 is SNHLY and CDR2 is FYNNEI. V lost 1 base and J lost 5, with 8 bases in between. CDR3 bases: TGTGCCAGCAGTGAAGGGGGAAGGACTGAAGCTTTCTTT. Its translation: CASSEGGRTEAFF.

The V gene is TRBV5-6, the J gene TRBJ2-5; D ambiguous. V lost 0 bases, J lost 2 bases, and 17 bases lay in between. Germline-derived CDR1 and CDR2 are SGHDT and YYEEEE. The CDR3 is 17 amino acids. CDR3 in amino acids: CASSLAWGWSAQETQYF. The CDR3 bases are TGTGCCAGCAGCTTGGCCTGGGGTTGGTCGGCACAAGAGACCCAGTACTTC.

Of note for this clone: Germline is not matched at one junction end, which may reflect a read error. The chain recombines TRBV18 with TRBJ2-3; tentative D call: TRBD1 (5 bases). Germline V gene lookup returns CDR1 KGHSH and CDR2 LQKENI. The length of the CDR3 is 16 residues. The CDR3 sequence: CASSPLGQAGTDTQYF. In nucleotides, the CDR3 is TGTGCCAGCTCGCCACTGGGGCAGGCGGGCACAGATACGCAGTATTTT.

The chain employs TRBV28 and TRBJ2-7; D gene ambiguous. Germline V gives CDR1 MDHEN, CDR2 SYDVKM. Trimming shortened V by 4 bases and J by 0 bases, and 19 bases separated the two germline ends. This CDR3 contains 17 residues. The CDR3 bases are TGTGCCAGCAGTTACCCCTTAGGGCTTGGCGTCTCCTACGAGCAGTACTTC. It encodes CASSYPLGLGVSYEQYF.

The table lists this clone with a few counts. J is TRBJ1-1 and V is TRBV7-3, with D possibly TRBD1 on 5 matching bases. The CDR3 extends over 13 amino acids. Trimming left V 2 bases short and J 7 bases short, with 11 bases between. Germline loops: CDR1 SGHTA, CDR2 FQGTGA. CDR3 sequence (DNA): TGTGCCAGCAGCTTAGGACAAGACTATGAAGCTTTCTTT. This gives the protein CASSLGQDYEAFF.

The chain couples TRBV27 to TRBJ2-7; TRBD2 is a possible D gene (6 bases). CDR3 length: 14 residues. The V end lost 5 bases, the J end lost 0 bases, and 11 bases lay between the germline ends. CDR1 MNHEY and CDR2 SMNVEV come from the germline V gene (reference sequence). CDR3 sequence: CASSPMGLSYEQYF. In nucleotides, the CDR3 is TGTGCCAGCAGTCCGATGGGACTCTCCTACGAGCAGTACTTC.

V gene TRBV27 combines with J gene TRBJ2-4; TRBD2 is a possible D gene (6 bases). V lost 2 bases and J lost 2, with 7 bases in between. The CDR3 covers 14 residues. In germline, CDR1 is MNHEY, CDR2 SMNVEV (reference sequence). The CDR3 DNA sequence: TGTGCCAGCAGTTTAGGGGACTCCAAAAACATTCAGTACTTC. As protein: CASSLGDSKNIQYF.

A single count supports this clone. The chain carries TRBV5-6 and TRBJ1-1; a possible D gene is TRBD1 (6 bases). V was clipped by 3 bases and J by 1 base, with 10 bases between them. Germline CDR1 SGHDT, CDR2 YYEEEE. The CDR3 totals 14 residues. The CDR3 sequence: CASSYGTPNTEAFF. In DNA, the CDR3 is TGTGCCAGCAGCTACGGGACACCGAACACTGAAGCTTTCTTT.

The chain uses TRBV6-5 and TRBJ1-2; 11 bases map to TRBD1. The CDR3 totals 15 residues. Germline CDR1 and CDR2: MNHEY and SVGAGI. With V trimmed by 7 bases and J by 6 bases, 10 bases remained unmatched. CDR3 amino acids: CASTKRGGQGDGYTF. Written as DNA, the CDR3 is TGTGCCAGCACCAAACGGGGGGGACAGGGGGATGGCTACACCTTC.

The chain links TRBV19 to TRBJ2-7; TRBD2 matches 10 bases. The CDR3 extends over 16 amino acids. The V segment lost 4 bases and the J segment 4 bases; nucleotides outside the gene matches: 10. CDR1 is LNHDA, CDR2 SQIVND, per germline (reference sequence). The CDR3 protein is CASSRQLAGVQYEQYF. DNA of the CDR3: TGTGCCAGTAGTAGGCAGCTAGCGGGAGTTCAATACGAGCAGTACTTC.

This clone was seen just once. A junction end diverges from the germline sequence, so it may reflect a read error. The CDR3: CASTYQLGFNSPLHF. The CDR3 nucleotides are TGTGCCAGCACTTACCAGTTGGGGTTCAATTCACCCCTCCACTTT. This chain connects TRBV6-5 to TRBJ1-6; no clear D gene. The CDR3 has 15 residues. Germline V gives CDR1 MNHEY, CDR2 SVGAGI.

This chain connects TRBV7-9 to TRBJ1-1; D unclear. The CDR3 has 14 residues. With 6 bases removed from V and 3 bases from J, the gap between germline ends came to 14 bases. CDR1 is SEHNR and CDR2 is FQNEAQ in the germline V gene (reference sequence). CDR3 coding DNA: TGTGCCAGCAGTTCGTCCGGGAGCGACACTGAAGCTTTCTTT. Its translation is CASSSSGSDTEAFF.

This clone turned up a few times. An end of the junction differs from the germline gene, which may be a read error. The V and J genes are TRBV7-7 and TRBJ2-3; TRBD2 agrees at 8 bases. The germline V gene encodes CDR1 SSHAT and CDR2 FNYEAQ (reference sequence). The CDR3 spans 13 residues. CDR3 coding DNA: TGTGCTAGCAGCTTCGGGGGGGACTATACGCAGTATTTT. Amino acid sequence: CASSFGGDYTQYF.

The gene calls are TRBV19 and TRBJ1-2; the D gene is possibly TRBD1 (6 bases). Germline V gives CDR1 LNHDA, CDR2 SQIVND (reference sequence). The CDR3 is 13 residues long. V lost 7 bases, J lost 5 bases, and 14 bases lay in between. The CDR3, as DNA: TGTGCCAGTACCCCAGGACAGCTTTATGGCTACACCTTC. Encoded protein: CASTPGQLYGYTF.

The chain uses TRBV5-1 and TRBJ2-3; no clear D. V lost 3 bases and J 0 bases, leaving 8 bases between the germline ends. Germline CDR1 and CDR2: SGHRS and YFSETQ. The CDR3 is 14 amino acids. The CDR3 is CASSYGGSTDTQYF. The CDR3, as DNA: TGCGCCAGCAGCTATGGTGGCAGCACAGATACGCAGTATTTT.

CDR3 sequence: CASNSGFSTDTQYF. CDR3 sequence (DNA): TGTGCCAGCAATAGCGGTTTTTCCACAGATACGCAGTATTTT. This sequence joins TRBV27 and TRBJ2-3, with D perhaps matching TRBD2 (6 bases). V was clipped by 7 bases and J by 2 bases, with 13 bases between them. The CDR3 covers 14 residues. Germline lookup yields CDR1 MNHEY and CDR2 SMNVEV (reference sequence).

The chain uses TRBV2 and TRBJ2-5, with D unresolved. CDR1 and CDR2 from the germline V gene are SNHLY and FYNNEI. Trimming removed 1 base at V and 3 bases at J, with 24 bases between. The CDR3 covers 19 residues. The CDR3 here is CASSEGRSGVGLDEETQYF. The DNA of the CDR3 is TGTGCCAGCAGTGAAGGTCGATCCGGAGTAGGATTAGATGAAGAGACCCAGTACTTC.